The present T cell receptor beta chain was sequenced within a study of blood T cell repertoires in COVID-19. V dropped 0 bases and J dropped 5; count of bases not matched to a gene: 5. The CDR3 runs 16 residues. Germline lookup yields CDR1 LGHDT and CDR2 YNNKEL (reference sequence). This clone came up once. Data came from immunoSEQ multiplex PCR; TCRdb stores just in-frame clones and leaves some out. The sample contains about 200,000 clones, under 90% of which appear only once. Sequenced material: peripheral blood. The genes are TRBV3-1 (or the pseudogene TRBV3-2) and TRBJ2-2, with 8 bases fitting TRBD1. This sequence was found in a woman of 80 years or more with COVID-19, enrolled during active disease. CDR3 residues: CASSQDWTGPTGELFF. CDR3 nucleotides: TGTGCCAGCAGCCAAGATTGGACAGGGCCTACCGGGGAGCTGTTTTTT.